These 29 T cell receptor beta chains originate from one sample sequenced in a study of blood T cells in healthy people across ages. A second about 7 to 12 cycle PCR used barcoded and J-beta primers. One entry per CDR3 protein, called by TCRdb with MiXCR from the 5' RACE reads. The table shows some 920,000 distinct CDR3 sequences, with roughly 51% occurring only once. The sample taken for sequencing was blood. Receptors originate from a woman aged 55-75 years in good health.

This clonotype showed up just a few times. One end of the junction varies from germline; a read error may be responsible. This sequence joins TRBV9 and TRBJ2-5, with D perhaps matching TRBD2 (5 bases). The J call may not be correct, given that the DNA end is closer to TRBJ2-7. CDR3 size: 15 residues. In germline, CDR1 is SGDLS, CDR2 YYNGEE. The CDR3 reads CASSAKDYVSNEQYF. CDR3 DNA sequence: TGTGCCAGCAGCGCAAAAGACTATGTCTCCAACGAGCAGTACTTC.

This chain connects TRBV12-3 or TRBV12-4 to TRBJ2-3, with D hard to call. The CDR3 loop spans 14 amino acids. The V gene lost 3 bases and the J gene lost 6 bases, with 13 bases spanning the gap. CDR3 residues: CASSFSPSADTQYF. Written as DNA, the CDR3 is TGTGCCAGCAGTTTTTCGCCCTCGGCTGATACGCAGTATTTT.

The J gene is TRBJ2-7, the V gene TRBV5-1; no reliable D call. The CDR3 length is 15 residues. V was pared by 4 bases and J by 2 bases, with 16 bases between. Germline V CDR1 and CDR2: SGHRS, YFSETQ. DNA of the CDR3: TGCGCCAGCAGCCCGACCCAAAGTCCCCCCTACGAGCAGTACTTC. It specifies CASSPTQSPPYEQYF.

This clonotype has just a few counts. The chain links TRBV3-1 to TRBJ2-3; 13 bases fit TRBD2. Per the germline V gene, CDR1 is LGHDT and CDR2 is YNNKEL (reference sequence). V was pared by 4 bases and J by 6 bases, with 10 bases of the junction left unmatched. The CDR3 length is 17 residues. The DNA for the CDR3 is TGTGCCAGCAGCCCCTACCGGACTAGCGGGAGTGTGGATACGCAGTATTTT. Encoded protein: CASSPYRTSGSVDTQYF.

The CDR3 DNA follows: TGTGCCAGCAGAACCCTTAGCGAGGGTACCTATTACAATGAGCAGTTCTTC. Amino acid sequence: CASRTLSEGTYYNEQFF. J is TRBJ2-1 and V is TRBV27; tentative D call: TRBD2 (5 bases). V was clipped by 6 bases and J by 4 bases, with 22 bases between them. This CDR3 region has 17 residues. Germline V lookup: CDR1 MNHEY, CDR2 SMNVEV (reference sequence).

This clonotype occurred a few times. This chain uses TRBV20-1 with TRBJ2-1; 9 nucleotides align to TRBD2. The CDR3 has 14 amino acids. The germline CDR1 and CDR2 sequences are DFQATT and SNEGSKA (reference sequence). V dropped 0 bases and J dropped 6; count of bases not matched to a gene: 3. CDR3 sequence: CSAREWREGNEQFF. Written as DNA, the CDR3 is TGCAGTGCTAGAGAGTGGCGGGAGGGCAATGAGCAGTTCTTC.

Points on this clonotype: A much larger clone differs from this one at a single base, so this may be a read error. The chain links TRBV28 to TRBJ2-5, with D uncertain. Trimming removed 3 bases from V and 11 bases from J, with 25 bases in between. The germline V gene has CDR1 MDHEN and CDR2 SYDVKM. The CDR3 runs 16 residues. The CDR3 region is CASSFPSEEVNNEQYF. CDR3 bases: TGTGCCAGCAGTTTCCCGAGCGAAGAGGTCAACAATGAGCAGTACTTC.

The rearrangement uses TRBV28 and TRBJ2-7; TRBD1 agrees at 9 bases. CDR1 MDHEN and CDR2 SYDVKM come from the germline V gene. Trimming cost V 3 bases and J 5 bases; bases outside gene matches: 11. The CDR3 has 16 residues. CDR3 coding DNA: TGTGCCAGCAGTTTTGCCGGGACAGGGTCCCTCCACGAGCAGTACTTC. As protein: CASSFAGTGSLHEQYF.

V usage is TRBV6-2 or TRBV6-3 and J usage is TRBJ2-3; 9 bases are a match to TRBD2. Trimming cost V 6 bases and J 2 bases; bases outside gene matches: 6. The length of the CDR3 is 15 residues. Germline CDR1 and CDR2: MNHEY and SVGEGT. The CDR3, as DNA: TGTGCCAGCAGGGCGGGAGGGCCTCCCACAGATACGCAGTATTTT. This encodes CASRAGGPPTDTQYF.

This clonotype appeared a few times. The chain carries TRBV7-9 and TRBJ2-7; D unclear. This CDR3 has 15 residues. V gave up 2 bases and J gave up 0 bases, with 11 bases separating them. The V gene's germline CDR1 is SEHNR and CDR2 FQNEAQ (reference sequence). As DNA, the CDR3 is TGTGCCAGCAGCTTAAGTGTCTCCAGCTCCTACGAGCAGTACTTC. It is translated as CASSLSVSSSYEQYF.

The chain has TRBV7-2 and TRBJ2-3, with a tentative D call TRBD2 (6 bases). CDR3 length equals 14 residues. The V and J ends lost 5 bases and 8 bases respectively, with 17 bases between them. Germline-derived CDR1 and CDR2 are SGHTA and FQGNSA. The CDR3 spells CASSHDLGTATQYF. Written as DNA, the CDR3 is TGTGCCAGCAGCCACGACCTGGGGACTGCTACGCAGTATTTT.

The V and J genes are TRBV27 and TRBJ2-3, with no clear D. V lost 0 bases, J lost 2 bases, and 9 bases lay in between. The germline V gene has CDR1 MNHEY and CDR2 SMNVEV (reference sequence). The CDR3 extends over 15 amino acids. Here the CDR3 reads CASSLSNSPTDTQYF. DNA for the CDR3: TGTGCCAGCAGTTTATCGAACTCCCCCACAGATACGCAGTATTTT.

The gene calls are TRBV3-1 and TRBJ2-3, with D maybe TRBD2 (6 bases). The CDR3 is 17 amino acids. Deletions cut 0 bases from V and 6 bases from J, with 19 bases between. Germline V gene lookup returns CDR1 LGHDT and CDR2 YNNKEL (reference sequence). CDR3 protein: CASSQDYRRGGDDTQYF. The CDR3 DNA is TGTGCCAGCAGCCAAGATTATCGGCGGGGTGGAGACGATACGCAGTATTTT.

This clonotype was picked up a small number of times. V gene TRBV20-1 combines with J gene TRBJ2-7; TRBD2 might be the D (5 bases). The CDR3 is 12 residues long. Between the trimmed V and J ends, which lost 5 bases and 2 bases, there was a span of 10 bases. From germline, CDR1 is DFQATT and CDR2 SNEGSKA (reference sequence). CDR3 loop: CSAPTGTYEQYF. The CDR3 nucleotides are TGCAGTGCTCCTACCGGGACCTACGAGCAGTACTTC.

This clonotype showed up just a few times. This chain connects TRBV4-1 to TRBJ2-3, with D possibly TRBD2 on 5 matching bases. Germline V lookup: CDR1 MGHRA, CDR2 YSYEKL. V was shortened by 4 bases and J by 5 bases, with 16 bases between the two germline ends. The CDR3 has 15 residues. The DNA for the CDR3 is TGCGCCAGCAGCCCGGGCCAAACGGCGGGAGATACGCAGTATTTT. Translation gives CASSPGQTAGDTQYF.

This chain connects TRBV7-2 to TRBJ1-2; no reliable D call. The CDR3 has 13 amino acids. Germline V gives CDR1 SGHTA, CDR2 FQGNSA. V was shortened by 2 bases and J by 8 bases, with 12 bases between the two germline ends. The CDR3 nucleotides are TGTGCCAGCAGCTTAATGGACGCGAACGGCTACACCTTC. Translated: CASSLMDANGYTF.

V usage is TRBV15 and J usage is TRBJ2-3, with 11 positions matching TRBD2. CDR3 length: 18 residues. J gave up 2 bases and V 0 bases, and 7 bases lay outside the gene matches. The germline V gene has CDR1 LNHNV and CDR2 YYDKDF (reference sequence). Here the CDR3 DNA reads TGTGCCACCAGCAGAGATCTATGGGGACTAGCGGACACAGATACGCAGTATTTT. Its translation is CATSRDLWGLADTDTQYF.

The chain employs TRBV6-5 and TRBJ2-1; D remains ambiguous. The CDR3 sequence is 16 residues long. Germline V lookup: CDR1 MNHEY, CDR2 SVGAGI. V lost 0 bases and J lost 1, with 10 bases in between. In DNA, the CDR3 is TGTGCCAGCAGTTACTCAGGTACCGCGTCCTACAATGAGCAGTTCTTC. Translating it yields CASSYSGTASYNEQFF.

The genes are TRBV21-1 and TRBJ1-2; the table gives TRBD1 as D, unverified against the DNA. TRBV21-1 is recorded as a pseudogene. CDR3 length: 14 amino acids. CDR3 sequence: CASSNGQGPYGYTF. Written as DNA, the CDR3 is TGTGCCAGCAGCAATGGGCAGGGGCCGTATGGCTACACCTTC.

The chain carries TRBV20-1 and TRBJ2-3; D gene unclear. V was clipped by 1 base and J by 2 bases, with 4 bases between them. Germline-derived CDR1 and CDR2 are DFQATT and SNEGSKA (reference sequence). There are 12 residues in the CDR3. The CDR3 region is CSARGNTDTQYF. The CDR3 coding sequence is TGCAGTGCTAGAGGCAACACAGATACGCAGTATTTT.

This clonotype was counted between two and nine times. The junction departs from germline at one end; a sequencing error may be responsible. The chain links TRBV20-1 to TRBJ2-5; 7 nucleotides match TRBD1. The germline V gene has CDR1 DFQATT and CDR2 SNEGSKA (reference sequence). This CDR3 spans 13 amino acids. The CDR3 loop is CSAFGTVQGTQYF. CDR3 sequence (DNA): TGCAGTGCTTTCGGGACAGTCCAAGGGACCCAGTACTTC.

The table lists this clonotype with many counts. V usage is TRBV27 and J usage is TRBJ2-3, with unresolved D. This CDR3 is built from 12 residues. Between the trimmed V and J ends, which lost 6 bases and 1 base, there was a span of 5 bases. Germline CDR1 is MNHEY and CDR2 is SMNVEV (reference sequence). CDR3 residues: CASSWGTDTQYF. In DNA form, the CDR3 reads TGTGCCAGCAGCTGGGGCACAGATACGCAGTATTTT.

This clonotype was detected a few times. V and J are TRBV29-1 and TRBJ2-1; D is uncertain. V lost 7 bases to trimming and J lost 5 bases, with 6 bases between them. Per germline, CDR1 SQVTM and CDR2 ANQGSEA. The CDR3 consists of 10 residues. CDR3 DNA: TGCAGCGCTTTAAACAATGAGCAGTTCTTC. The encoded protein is CSALNNEQFF.

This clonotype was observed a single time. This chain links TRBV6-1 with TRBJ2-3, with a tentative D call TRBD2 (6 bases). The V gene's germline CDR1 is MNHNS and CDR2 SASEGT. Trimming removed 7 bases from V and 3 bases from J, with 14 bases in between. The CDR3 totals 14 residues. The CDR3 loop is CASMGRLGTDTQYF. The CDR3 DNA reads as TGTGCCAGCATGGGGAGGTTGGGTACAGATACGCAGTATTTT.

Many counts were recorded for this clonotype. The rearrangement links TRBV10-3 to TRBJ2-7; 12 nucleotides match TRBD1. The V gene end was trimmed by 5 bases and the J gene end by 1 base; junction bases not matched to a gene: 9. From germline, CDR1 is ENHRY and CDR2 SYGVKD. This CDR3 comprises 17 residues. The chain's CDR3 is CAISYRDRGPGSYEQYF. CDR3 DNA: TGTGCCATCAGTTACCGGGACAGGGGGCCTGGATCCTACGAGCAGTACTTC.

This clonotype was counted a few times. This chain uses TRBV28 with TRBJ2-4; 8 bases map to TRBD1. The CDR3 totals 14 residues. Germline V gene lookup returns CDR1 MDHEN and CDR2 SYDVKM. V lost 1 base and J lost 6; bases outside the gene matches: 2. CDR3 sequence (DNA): TGTGCCAGCAGTTTATCCGGACAGGGAAACATTCAGTACTTC. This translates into CASSLSGQGNIQYF.

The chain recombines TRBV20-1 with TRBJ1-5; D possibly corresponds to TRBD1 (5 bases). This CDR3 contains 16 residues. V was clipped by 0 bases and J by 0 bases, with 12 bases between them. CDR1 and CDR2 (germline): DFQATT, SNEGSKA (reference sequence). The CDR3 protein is CSARDGRQSSNQPQHF. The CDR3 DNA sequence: TGCAGTGCTAGAGATGGGAGACAGAGTAGCAATCAGCCCCAGCATTTT.

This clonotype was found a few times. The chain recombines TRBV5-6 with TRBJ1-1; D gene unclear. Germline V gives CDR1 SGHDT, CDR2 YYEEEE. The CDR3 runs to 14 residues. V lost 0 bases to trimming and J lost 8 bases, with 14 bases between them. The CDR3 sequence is CASSLARLAREAFF. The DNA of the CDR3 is TGTGCCAGCAGCTTGGCCCGACTCGCGAGAGAAGCTTTCTTT. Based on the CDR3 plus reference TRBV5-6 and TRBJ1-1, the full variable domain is DAGVTQSPTHLIKTRGQQVTLRCSPKSGHDTVSWYQQALGQGPQFIFQYYEEEERQRGNFPDRFSGHQFPNYSSELNVNALLLGDSALYLCASSLARLAREAFFGQGTRLTVV.

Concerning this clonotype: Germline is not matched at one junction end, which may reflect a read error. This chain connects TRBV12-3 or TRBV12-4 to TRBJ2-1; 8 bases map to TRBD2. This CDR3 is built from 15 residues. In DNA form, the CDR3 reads TGTACCAGCAGTCAGCGGGAGAGGGGCAGCAATGAGCAGTTCTTC. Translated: CTSSQRERGSNEQFF.